A single sample gave rise to the 3 T cell receptor beta chains below, sequenced in a study of T-cell memory formation after mild COVID-19. MiXCR, run by TCRdb on the 5' RACE reads, gives a single entry per CDR3 protein. This sample has 350,000 or so distinct CDR3 sequences, with 10% to 15% found just once. The sample comprised PBMCs or a T cell subset sorted from them (not recorded which). All receptors come from a man aged 18-30 years who had mild COVID-19 (a few samples of this study predate the infection). Cell type and time point are not known.

This clonotype came up a few times. This rearrangement joins TRBV9 to TRBJ2-5; 8 positions match TRBD2. This CDR3 is built from 18 residues. The V and J ends lost 0 bases and 1 base, in that order; junction bases with no gene match: 11. Germline V gives CDR1 SGDLS, CDR2 YYNGEE. This CDR3 reads CASSVALSGGGPQETQYF. DNA for the CDR3: TGTGCCAGCAGCGTAGCTCTGTCTGGCGGGGGGCCCCAAGAGACCCAGTACTTC.

The chain combines TRBV20-1 with TRBJ2-5, with D possibly matching TRBD1 (6 bases). From germline, CDR1 is DFQATT and CDR2 SNEGSKA (reference sequence). The CDR3 loop spans 13 amino acids. V lost 6 bases and J 7 bases, leaving 18 bases between the germline ends. The CDR3 protein is CSAQTGKGWTQYF. For the CDR3, the DNA is TGCAGTGCGCAAACAGGGAAAGGATGGACCCAGTACTTC.

The chain is built from TRBV12-3 or TRBV12-4 and TRBJ2-3, with TRBD2 identical over 8 bases. Losses at the gene ends were 4 bases for V and 6 bases for J; bases not matched to a gene: 12. This CDR3 is 16 amino acids long. CDR3 residues: CASSSTGTRLSDTQYF. The CDR3 nucleotides are TGTGCCAGCAGTTCGACCGGGACTAGGCTCTCTGATACGCAGTATTTT.